This TCR beta chain came from a study of blood T cell repertoires in COVID-19. In the original processing: By means of reference gene primer amplification, nucleated cell counts were estimated. Assay: immunoSEQ multiplex PCR; the TCRdb copy retains only in-frame clones and omits some. V and J calls and clone size come straight from that table; D and trimming were deduced from the DNA. The sample shows about 150,000 clones, about 80% of them seen only once. In germline, CDR1 is MNHEY, CDR2 SMNVEV (reference sequence). Trimming removed 5 bases at V and 4 bases at J, with 9 bases between. The CDR3 contains 13 residues. Everyone who took part was 18 to 89 years old, and they came from 20 to 25 US areas.

The sample taken for sequencing was PBMCs or T cells enriched from blood (not recorded which). The clonotype was recovered from a man aged 50-59 years who had recovered from COVID-19. The chain links TRBV27 to TRBJ1-3; D is unresolved. In DNA, the CDR3 is TGTGCCAGCAGTCCCGGCAGGGGAAACACCATATATTTT. This sequence encodes CASSPGRGNTIYF.